Following are 28 T cell receptor beta chains from one sample sequenced in a study of OX40 agonist ivuxolimab in advanced cancers. Profiled with immunoSEQ multiplex PCR; TCRdb holds only in-frame clones, not every one. Found here are roughly 100,000 clones, under 90% of them singletons; the top ten hold roughly 5.8%. The input for sequencing was CD4+ or CD8+ T cells sorted from blood, taken in a trial of the OX40 agonist ivuxolimab. All receptors come from an adult with an advanced solid tumor such as melanoma, head and neck, liver or kidney cancer.

The chain combines TRBV7-2 with TRBJ2-7, with a weak D call TRBD1 (6 bases). The CDR3 runs to 14 residues. Germline CDR1 reads SGHTA; CDR2 reads FQGNSA. Trimming cost V 3 bases and J 7 bases, with 16 bases left between them. CDR3 in DNA: TGTGCCAGCAGCTTGACAGGACGGGTAGGTGAGCAGTACTTC. Translating it yields CASSLTGRVGEQYF.

V gene TRBV15 combines with J gene TRBJ2-3; D possibly corresponds to TRBD2 (6 bases). The CDR3 extends over 15 amino acids. Between the trimmed V and J ends, which lost 4 bases and 2 bases, there was a span of 13 bases. Per the germline V gene, CDR1 is LNHNV and CDR2 is YYDKDF (reference sequence). CDR3 protein: CATSTGGGYTDTQYF. The CDR3 region has the DNA TGTGCCACCAGCACAGGTGGGGGGTACACAGATACGCAGTATTTT.

The gene calls are TRBV5-1 and TRBJ1-3; D is unresolved. Germline CDR1 is SGHRS and CDR2 is YFSETQ. The CDR3 runs 16 residues. V was trimmed by 0 bases and J by 0 bases, leaving 10 bases between them. CDR3 bases: TGCGCCAGCAGCTTGGAAGGGCCGAACTCTGGAAACACCATATATTTT. Its protein product is CASSLEGPNSGNTIYF.

The chain is built from TRBV4-3 and TRBJ1-1, with a possible D match to TRBD1 (5 bases). The CDR3 is made up of 17 amino acids. V was pared by 1 base and J by 1 base, with 16 bases between. Germline CDR1 and CDR2: LGHNA and YSLEER. This CDR3 is CASSQAPEDMRNTEAFF. CDR3 DNA sequence: TGCGCCAGCAGCCAAGCCCCCGAGGACATGAGGAACACTGAAGCTTTCTTT.

The V call is TRBV7-8, the J call TRBJ2-1, with TRBD2 matching 8 bases. V lost 4 bases, J lost 4 bases, and 9 bases stayed unmatched. From germline, CDR1 is SGHVS and CDR2 FQNEAQ. This CDR3 spans 16 amino acids. The CDR3 sequence: CASSSTGTRGYNEQFF. The CDR3 DNA is TGTGCCAGCAGCTCAACCGGGACTAGGGGATACAATGAGCAGTTCTTC.

The V call is TRBV6-4, the J call TRBJ2-3; tentative D call: TRBD1 (5 bases). The CDR3 is made up of 14 amino acids. V dropped 6 bases and J dropped 2 bases, with 12 bases sitting between them. Germline V gene sequence: CDR1 MRHNA, CDR2 SNTAGT. CDR3 sequence reads: CASSLTENTDTQYF. As DNA, the CDR3 is TGTGCCAGCAGCCTGACAGAGAACACAGATACGCAGTATTTT.

The chain recombines TRBV7-2 with TRBJ1-4; the D is unclear. V shed 0 bases and J shed 7 bases, with 12 bases lying between them. There are 15 residues in the CDR3. Germline assignment: CDR1 SGHTA and CDR2 FQGNSA. CDR3 residues: CASSLAVTAGEKLFF. The CDR3 bases are TGTGCCAGCAGCTTAGCGGTGACGGCGGGTGAAAAACTGTTTTTT.

The chain has TRBV6-5 and TRBJ1-5, with TRBD1 identical over 7 bases. The germline CDR1 and CDR2 sequences are MNHEY and SVGAGI. Unmatched junction bases numbered 6, after V lost 6 bases and J lost 1 base. The CDR3 is 15 amino acids. This CDR3 reads CASRTTGDSNQPQHF. CDR3 DNA sequence: TGTGCCAGCAGGACTACAGGGGACAGCAATCAGCCCCAGCATTTT.

The chain has TRBV29-1 and TRBJ2-5; D tentatively fits TRBD1 or TRBD2 (5 bases each). This CDR3 contains 12 residues. Trimming pared 6 bases from V and 5 bases from J, leaving 13 bases between. CDR1 is SQVTM, CDR2 ANQGSEA, per germline. This CDR3 is CSVGARAETQYF. CDR3 nucleotides: TGCAGCGTCGGGGCTAGAGCGGAGACCCAGTACTTC.

The chain has TRBV30 and TRBJ2-1; a weak D match, TRBD2 (6 bases). CDR3 size: 14 residues. The germline V gene has CDR1 GTSNPN and CDR2 SVGIG (reference sequence). The V end lost 5 bases, the J end lost 4 bases, and 15 bases lay between the germline ends. CDR3 DNA: TGTGCCTGGGATCGGGCGGGGATTTACAATGAGCAGTTCTTC. Translated, it gives CAWDRAGIYNEQFF.

The CDR3 DNA sequence: TGCGCCAGCAGCTTGGACCCCGCAGGGAAACAAGAGACCCAGTACTTC. Amino acids: CASSLDPAGKQETQYF. The gene calls are TRBV5-1 and TRBJ2-5, with D possibly TRBD1 on 5 matching bases. V gave up 0 bases and J gave up 2 bases, with 14 bases separating them. This CDR3 contains 16 residues. Germline CDR1 is SGHRS and CDR2 is YFSETQ.

V gene TRBV5-1 combines with J gene TRBJ1-5; 8 nucleotides line up with TRBD1. The CDR3 spans 15 residues. Germline assignment: CDR1 SGHRS and CDR2 YFSETQ. V was pared by 4 bases and J by 3 bases, with 6 bases of the junction left unmatched. CDR3 region: CASSQTGATNQPQHF. The CDR3 nucleotides are TGCGCCAGCAGCCAGACAGGGGCCACCAATCAGCCCCAGCATTTT. The variable domain in full, with the rest retrieved from reference TRBV5-1 and TRBJ1-5, is KAGVTQTPRYLIKTRGQQVTLSCSPISGHRSVSWYQQTPGQGLQFLFEYFSETQRNKGNFPGRFSGRQFSNSRSEMNVSTLELGDSALYLCASSQTGATNQPQHFGDGTRLSIL.

This chain connects TRBV5-6 to TRBJ1-5; weak D call: TRBD1 (5 bases). Germline assignment: CDR1 SGHDT and CDR2 YYEEEE. Trimming took off 4 bases at V and 0 bases at J, with 11 bases between the two ends. The CDR3 runs 15 residues. The CDR3 reads CASSQDRNSNQPQHF. The CDR3 region has the DNA TGTGCCAGCAGCCAAGACAGAAATAGCAATCAGCCCCAGCATTTT.

This sequence joins TRBV10-1 and TRBJ1-5; 10 bases align to TRBD1. V lost 5 bases, J lost 4 bases, and 14 bases stayed unmatched. The CDR3 totals 18 residues. Germline CDR1 reads WNHNN; CDR2 reads SYGVQD (reference sequence). The CDR3 here is CASSQGQGTRFCNQPQHF. DNA of the CDR3: TGCGCCAGCAGTCAGGGACAGGGGACCCGCTTTTGTAATCAGCCCCAGCATTTT.

This sequence joins TRBV18 and TRBJ1-2; D may be TRBD1 (6 bases). The CDR3 totals 14 residues. Per germline, CDR1 KGHSH and CDR2 LQKENI. V was pared by 2 bases and J by 7 bases, with 14 bases between. CDR3 coding DNA: TGTGCCAGCTCACCAAAGAGGGGGGAAGGTGGCTACACCTTC. Protein: CASSPKRGEGGYTF.

The rearrangement links TRBV11-2 to TRBJ1-1; D not resolved. V was clipped by 1 base and J by 1 base, with 10 bases between them. The CDR3 is 15 residues long. Germline assignment: CDR1 SGHAT and CDR2 FQNNGV. The CDR3 protein is CASSLVAKTNTEAFF. The CDR3 nucleotides read TGTGCCAGCAGCTTAGTAGCCAAGACGAACACTGAAGCTTTCTTT.

The rearrangement links TRBV5-1 to TRBJ1-2, with D possibly matching TRBD1 (5 bases). Trimming pared 6 bases from V and 4 bases from J, leaving 16 bases between. Germline CDR1 SGHRS, CDR2 YFSETQ. The CDR3 covers 14 residues. In DNA form, the CDR3 reads TGCGCCAGCACCCTTGGGGGGAGCGTCTATGGCTACACCTTC. Translation gives CASTLGGSVYGYTF.

This chain uses TRBV4-3 with TRBJ2-2; 13 nucleotides align to TRBD2. V shed 0 bases and J 4 bases; nucleotides not matched to a gene: 5. In germline, CDR1 is LGHNA, CDR2 YSLEER. This CDR3 is built from 18 residues. In DNA, the CDR3 is TGCGCCAGCAGCCAAGAACTAGCGGGGGGGCGCGGCACCGGGGAGCTGTTTTTT. It encodes CASSQELAGGRGTGELFF.

The chain has TRBV6-5 and TRBJ2-7; a weak D match, TRBD2 (5 bases). The V gene lost 4 bases and the J gene lost 5 bases, with 6 bases spanning the gap. Germline loops: CDR1 MNHEY, CDR2 SVGAGI. The CDR3 is made up of 11 amino acids. CDR3 nucleotide sequence: TGTGCCAGCAGTTTCGGGGACGAGCAGTACTTC. Translated, it gives CASSFGDEQYF.

CDR3 sequence reads: CASSLRGQGEGPLHF. CDR3 sequence (DNA): TGTGCCAGCAGCTTAAGGGGACAGGGGGAAGGACCCCTCCACTTT. J is TRBJ1-6 and V is TRBV7-6; 11 bases are shared with TRBD1. The germline V gene has CDR1 SGHVS and CDR2 FNYEAQ. V dropped 2 bases and J dropped 12; count of bases not matched to a gene: 6. This CDR3 has 15 amino acids.

The chain employs TRBV6-5 and TRBJ2-3; D tentatively reads TRBD1 or TRBD2 (5 bases each). V was pared by 4 bases and J by 4 bases, with 9 bases between. CDR1 and CDR2 from the germline V gene are MNHEY and SVGAGI. The CDR3 totals 13 residues. CDR3 DNA sequence: TGTGCCAGCAGTTTTAGGGACCCAGATACGCAGTATTTT. This sequence encodes CASSFRDPDTQYF.

This chain uses TRBV19 with TRBJ2-3; a possible D gene is TRBD2 (6 bases). The CDR3 extends over 16 amino acids. CDR1 is LNHDA, CDR2 SQIVND, per germline (reference sequence). V dropped 3 bases and J dropped 0 bases, with 13 bases sitting between them. As DNA, the CDR3 is TGTGCCAGTAGTATGGGGACTCTATCTAGCACAGATACGCAGTATTTT. This encodes CASSMGTLSSTDTQYF.

This sequence joins TRBV4-3 and TRBJ1-1; 8 nucleotides align to TRBD1. Germline V lookup: CDR1 LGHNA, CDR2 YSLEER. V shed 4 bases, J shed 4 bases, and the junction held 8 bases outside the gene matches. CDR3 size: 15 residues. The CDR3 reads CASSLDRGFVTEAFF. The DNA of the CDR3 is TGCGCCAGCAGCCTCGACAGGGGTTTTGTCACTGAAGCTTTCTTT.

This chain connects TRBV12-5 to TRBJ1-5; a possible D gene is TRBD1 (6 bases). V dropped 7 bases and J dropped 9 bases, with 13 bases sitting between them. Germline V gene lookup returns CDR1 LGHNT and CDR2 FRNRAP. This CDR3 contains 12 residues. The CDR3 region has the DNA TGTGCTAGTGCCCCGGGACAACTGCCCCAGCATTTT. Protein sequence: CASAPGQLPQHF.

The chain joins TRBV30 to TRBJ1-5; D is ambiguous. Germline CDR1 reads GTSNPN; CDR2 reads SVGIG (reference sequence). This CDR3 is 16 amino acids long. Trimming shortened V by 0 bases and J by 2 bases, and 14 bases separated the two germline ends. DNA for the CDR3: TGTGCCTGGAGTGTAGGAGGGCCATCGGGCAATCAGCCCCAGCATTTT. This codes for CAWSVGGPSGNQPQHF.

J is TRBJ1-4 and V is TRBV11-2; D uncertain. The V gene lost 5 bases and the J gene lost 2 bases, with 15 bases spanning the gap. This CDR3 contains 16 residues. Per the germline V gene, CDR1 is SGHAT and CDR2 is FQNNGV. CDR3 in DNA: TGTGCCAGCAGCACCCCGTGGACTGTTACTAATGAAAAACTGTTTTTT. Translated, it gives CASSTPWTVTNEKLFF.

The CDR3 DNA is TGTGCCAGCAGCCCGGACAGGGCCGAGCAGTACTTC. Residues: CASSPDRAEQYF. The V and J genes are TRBV7-9 and TRBJ2-7, with 8 nucleotides matching TRBD1. There are 12 residues in the CDR3. In germline, CDR1 is SEHNR, CDR2 FQNEAQ (reference sequence). Unmatched junction bases numbered 3, after V lost 5 bases and J lost 6 bases.

The gene calls are TRBV9 and TRBJ2-1; D gene unclear. V was clipped by 0 bases and J by 0 bases, with 10 bases between them. The V gene's germline CDR1 is SGDLS and CDR2 YYNGEE. The CDR3 contains 16 residues. The CDR3 loop reads CASSVDGRTSYNEQFF. The CDR3, as DNA: TGTGCCAGCAGCGTAGACGGCAGAACCTCCTACAATGAGCAGTTCTTC.